The clone carrying this TCR beta chain was recorded once. Extracted RNA was reverse transcribed into cDNA, the sequencing template. Assay used: immunoSEQ multiplex PCR; TCRdb lists only in-frame clones, some missing. This sample has under 250,000 clones; 57% occur once, and the top ten carry more than 0.4%. The sample comes from a study of CD8+ T cells in alopecia areata. This CDR3 has 16 residues. J was trimmed by 2 bases and V by 3 bases; bases with no gene match: 8. Germline V lookup: CDR1 SQVTM, CDR2 ANQGSEA. This TCR was recovered from a human donor with alopecia areata. Sequencing used CD4+ T cells sorted from blood, obtained at week 0. The V and J genes are TRBV29-1 and TRBJ1-2; 11 positions agree with TRBD1. The CDR3 sequence: CSVEGPRDRGNYGYTF. The CDR3, as DNA: TGCAGCGTTGAGGGGCCTCGGGACAGGGGGAACTATGGCTACACCTTC.